A single sample is the source of the 21 T cell receptor beta chains below, sequenced in a study of blood T cells in healthy people across ages. Through a sample-barcoded 5' primer and a J-beta primer mix, a second PCR was run for roughly 6 to 11 cycles. One entry per CDR3 protein results from TCRdb running MiXCR on the 5' RACE reads. This table holds 650,000 to 700,000 distinct CDR3 sequences, about 51% found once. The sequenced material came from blood. Receptors were obtained from an elderly woman in good health.

As to this clonotype: Relative to the germline gene, one junction end is altered; a read error may explain this. V usage is TRBV27 and J usage is TRBJ2-1; D is possibly TRBD2 (5 bases). Germline CDR1 reads MNHEY; CDR2 reads SMNVEV (reference sequence). There are 12 residues in the CDR3. CDR3 bases: TGTGCCGGCAGAGAGGAAGGCGGGGAGCAGTTCTTC. Translation gives CAGREEGGEQFF.

Only a few counts were recorded for this clonotype. The J gene is TRBJ1-6, the V gene TRBV10-3; TRBD1 might be the D (5 bases). Germline CDR1 ENHRY, CDR2 SYGVKD. The germline V and J ends were trimmed by 4 bases and 5 bases, with 9 bases remaining between them. CDR3 length: 14 residues. CDR3 nucleotides: TGTGCCATCAGTGCCTTGACAGATAATTCACCCCTCCACTTT. Protein sequence: CAISALTDNSPLHF.

This clonotype was found many times. The genes are TRBV12-3 or TRBV12-4 and TRBJ2-1; no reliable D call. CDR3 length: 10 amino acids. Deletions cut 6 bases from V and 7 bases from J, with 4 bases between. In DNA, the CDR3 is TGTGCCAGCAGCTTAAATGAGCAGTTCTTC. Its translation is CASSLNEQFF.

J is TRBJ2-7 and V is TRBV27, with 8 positions matching TRBD1. Germline lookup yields CDR1 MNHEY and CDR2 SMNVEV (reference sequence). Trimming at V came to 6 bases and at J to 5 bases, leaving 9 bases not matched to a gene. This CDR3 is 14 amino acids long. The CDR3, as DNA: TGTGCCAGCAGCCTAGACAGGGGAATAGACGAGCAGTACTTC. Translated: CASSLDRGIDEQYF.

The chain is built from TRBV7-9 and TRBJ2-1; perhaps TRBD1 as D (6 bases). The germline V gene has CDR1 SEHNR and CDR2 FQNEAQ (reference sequence). The CDR3 covers 13 residues. V shed 4 bases and J shed 5 bases, with 9 bases lying between them. CDR3: CASSSGQHNEQFF. The CDR3 nucleotides read TGTGCCAGCAGCTCTGGACAGCACAATGAGCAGTTCTTC.

This clonotype was detected many times. The chain uses TRBV27 and TRBJ1-2, with TRBD1 matching 8 bases. In germline, CDR1 is MNHEY, CDR2 SMNVEV (reference sequence). The V gene end was trimmed by 6 bases and the J gene end by 6 bases; junction bases not matched to a gene: 6. The CDR3 has 13 residues. CDR3 protein: CASRGQGSHGYTF. DNA for the CDR3: TGTGCCAGCAGAGGACAGGGCTCTCATGGCTACACCTTC.

The chain joins TRBV29-1 to TRBJ2-1; tentatively, D is TRBD1 (5 bases). Looked up from germline, CDR1 is SQVTM and CDR2 is ANQGSEA. The CDR3 loop spans 13 amino acids. Trimming took off 1 base at V and 4 bases at J, with 8 bases between the two ends. In nucleotides, the CDR3 is TGCAGCGTTGAAGGGAGACAGTACAATGAGCAGTTCTTC. Amino acids: CSVEGRQYNEQFF.

The chain has TRBV20-1 and TRBJ1-2, with D maybe TRBD1 (5 bases). With 4 bases removed from V and 2 bases from J, the gap between germline ends came to 17 bases. This CDR3 comprises 15 residues. Per germline, CDR1 DFQATT and CDR2 SNEGSKA (reference sequence). For the CDR3, the DNA is TGCAGTGCTACGGACACCCGGGACTCCAACTATGGCTACACCTTC. It is translated as CSATDTRDSNYGYTF.

Comments on this clonotype: At one end the junction does not follow the germline gene, possibly because of a read error. V is TRBV20-1 and J is TRBJ2-1, with D unresolved. The CDR3 is 11 amino acids. Germline V gene data show CDR1 as DFQATT and CDR2 as SNEGSKA (reference sequence). The CDR3 reads CSAPTYNERFF. In nucleotides, the CDR3 is TGCAGTGCCCCGACCTACAATGAGCGGTTCTTC.

The rearrangement uses TRBV7-9 and TRBJ2-7, with D uncertain. V lost 5 bases, J lost 7 bases, and 12 bases lay in between. Germline V CDR1 and CDR2: SEHNR, FQNEAQ (reference sequence). The CDR3 sequence is 12 residues long. In nucleotides, the CDR3 is TGTGCCAGCAGCCCAGACAACAATGAGCAGTACTTC. Translation: CASSPDNNEQYF.

This clonotype was counted many times. The chain links TRBV5-1 to TRBJ2-1; D might be TRBD2 (5 bases). Per the germline V gene, CDR1 is SGHRS and CDR2 is YFSETQ. Trimming removed 0 bases from V and 10 bases from J, with 11 bases in between. There are 13 residues in the CDR3. DNA of the CDR3: TGCGCCAGCAGCTTGGAGAGGGCCGGGGAGCAGTTCTTC. Translation: CASSLERAGEQFF.

V gene TRBV7-9 combines with J gene TRBJ1-1, with no clear D. V dropped 2 bases and J dropped 0 bases, with 7 bases sitting between them. Per the germline V gene, CDR1 is SEHNR and CDR2 is FQNEAQ (reference sequence). The CDR3 is 14 amino acids. In nucleotides, the CDR3 is TGTGCCAGCAGCTTACAGCTGTTGAACACTGAAGCTTTCTTT. It translates to CASSLQLLNTEAFF.

The chain carries TRBV30 and TRBJ2-1, with D hard to call. Germline V lookup: CDR1 GTSNPN, CDR2 SVGIG (reference sequence). The CDR3 has 14 amino acids. The V gene lost 0 bases and the J gene lost 1 base, with 7 bases spanning the gap. The CDR3 region has the DNA TGTGCCTGGAGTGTACTGGGGTCCTACAATGAGCAGTTCTTC. Its protein product is CAWSVLGSYNEQFF. The full variable domain, completed using reference TRBV30 and TRBJ2-1, is SQTIHQWPATLVQPVGSPLSLECTVEGTSNPNLYWYRQAAGRGLQLLFYSVGIGQISSEVPQNLSASRPQDRQFILSSKKLLLSDSGFYLCAWSVLGSYNEQFFGPGTRLTVL.

This sequence joins TRBV7-2 and TRBJ2-6; TRBD2 matches 14 bases. V was pared by 4 bases and J by 6 bases, with 11 bases of the junction left unmatched. Germline V gene data show CDR1 as SGHTA and CDR2 as FQGNSA. The CDR3 has 19 amino acids. In DNA, the CDR3 is TGTGCCAGCAGCTCCCGACTAGCGGGAGGGACCCCTTCGGCCAACGTCCTGACTTTC. Protein sequence: CASSSRLAGGTPSANVLTF. Variable domain in full (rest from reference TRBV7-2 and TRBJ2-6): GAGVSQSPSNKVTEKGKDVELRCDPISGHTALYWYRQSLGQGLEFLIYFQGNSAPDKSGLPSDRFSAERTGGSVSTLTIQRTQQEDSAVYLCASSSRLAGGTPSANVLTFGAGSRLTVL.

The rearrangement links TRBV5-1 to TRBJ2-1, with D possibly TRBD1 on 5 matching bases. V gave up 3 bases and J gave up 7 bases, with 20 bases separating them. The germline CDR1 and CDR2 sequences are SGHRS and YFSETQ. CDR3 length equals 16 residues. The CDR3 sequence: CASSSSTEPLRNEQFF. The CDR3 DNA reads as TGCGCCAGCAGCTCCTCGACAGAACCCCTTAGGAATGAGCAGTTCTTC.

At least ten counts were recorded for this clonotype. This chain connects TRBV20-1 to TRBJ2-4, with a weak D call TRBD1 (6 bases). The length of the CDR3 is 14 residues. The V end lost 4 bases, the J end lost 1 base, and 11 bases lay between the germline ends. Germline-derived CDR1 and CDR2 are DFQATT and SNEGSKA (reference sequence). The CDR3 sequence: CSATGTLAKNIQYF. The CDR3 coding sequence is TGCAGTGCTACCGGGACACTCGCCAAAAACATTCAGTACTTC.

This chain joins TRBV15 and TRBJ2-2; D is possibly TRBD2 (6 bases). There are 16 residues in the CDR3. V was pared by 3 bases and J by 1 base, with 12 bases between. Germline values: CDR1 LNHNV, CDR2 YYDKDF (reference sequence). CDR3 in DNA: TGTGCCACCAGCAGTCTGGAGGGACTGAACACCGGGGAGCTGTTTTTT. This translates into CATSSLEGLNTGELFF.

V usage is TRBV29-1 and J usage is TRBJ2-5; D possibly matches TRBD1 or TRBD2 (7 bases each). The J call may not be correct, given that the DNA end is closer to TRBJ2-7. The CDR3 is 13 residues long. Germline V gives CDR1 SQVTM, CDR2 ANQGSEA. The CDR3 nucleotides are TGCAGCGCGAGACAGGGAGGGAAATACGAGCAGTACTTC. Translating it yields CSARQGGKYEQYF.

As regards this clonotype: This may be a read error: a much more frequent sequence differs by one nucleotide. V gene TRBV2 combines with J gene TRBJ2-1; the match to TRBD2 covers 9 bases. The CDR3 is 13 residues long. Germline V gene data show CDR1 as SNHLY and CDR2 as FYNNEI. DNA for the CDR3: TGTGTCAGCAAATCAGCGGGGGGTAATGAGCAGTTCTTC. Amino acids: CVSKSAGGNEQFF.

A few counts support this clonotype. The chain has TRBV20-1 and TRBJ2-7; D may be TRBD1 or TRBD2 (5 bases each). Per the germline V gene, CDR1 is DFQATT and CDR2 is SNEGSKA (reference sequence). This CDR3 comprises 13 residues. With 5 bases removed from V and 6 bases from J, the gap between germline ends came to 17 bases. The DNA of the CDR3 is TGCAGTGCTTCTTACCTTGGGGGATCCGAGCAGTACTTC. Protein: CSASYLGGSEQYF.

This clonotype occurred once. A clone one base away is much larger, so this may be a read error. The chain combines TRBV5-5 with TRBJ1-1, with D unresolved. Trimming shortened V by 4 bases and J by 7 bases, and 11 bases separated the two germline ends. This CDR3 is 12 amino acids long. Germline assignment: CDR1 SGHKS and CDR2 YYEKEE (reference sequence). The CDR3 spells CASSLQRCEAFF. The DNA for the CDR3 is TGTGCCAGCAGCCTCCAGAGGTGTGAAGCTTTCTTT.